This T cell receptor (beta chain) was sequenced for a study of a mutant IDH1 vaccine in newly diagnosed glioma. Study-level information: Vaccines were first given 4-6 weeks after radiotherapy alone, or with temozolomide cycles.

As regards this clone: Antigen unknown.

V dropped 3 bases and J dropped 2; count of bases not matched to a gene: 15. Germline CDR1 is ENHRY and CDR2 is SYGVKD. This CDR3 spans 19 amino acids. Repertoires were generated with immunoSEQ multiplex PCR, while TCRdb's copy carries only in-frame clones and drops some. The sample carries tens of thousands of clones, around three quarters recorded once. As to time point: week 47, end of study. Each dose delivered 300 ug of mutant IDH1 20-mer peptide subcutaneously with imiquimod. The chain uses TRBV10-3 and TRBJ2-4, with TRBD2 matching over 8 bases. The TCR sequence derives from a man aged 50-59 years with glioma. The source was PBMCs, collected from a glioma patient whose treatment included an IDH1 peptide vaccine. The CDR3 DNA follows: TGTGCCATCAGTGAAGGACCAGCGGGGGCGCGGAGGTCCAAAAACATTCAGTACTTC. Translated, it gives CAISEGPAGARRSKNIQYF.